One sample yielded the 18 T cell receptor beta chains listed below, sequenced in a study of CD8 T cells in ankylosing spondylitis. No antigen is known for these receptors. The study's findings and limits: A motif of 7 to 9 highly homologous TCR beta variants was seen as apparently characteristic of ankylosing spondylitis blood.

TCRdb redid the calling of the 5' RACE reads with MiXCR, one entry per CDR3 protein. The sample shows hundreds of thousands of distinct CDR3 sequences, approximately 26% of them seen only once. The sequencing input was blood, either unsorted or a sorted T cell fraction (not recorded which). Source of these receptors: a male donor with ankylosing spondylitis.

The chain uses TRBV11-2 and TRBJ1-3; D call uncertain. Trimming left V 4 bases short and J 0 bases short, with 4 bases between. Germline CDR1 reads SGHAT; CDR2 reads FQNNGV. The CDR3 spans 13 residues. For the CDR3, the DNA is TGTGCCAGCAGCTCGAGCTCTGGAAACACCATATATTTT. Translated, it gives CASSSSSGNTIYF.

This clonotype was counted ten times or more. The chain carries TRBV12-3 or TRBV12-4 and TRBJ1-5; D unresolved. V was pared by 5 bases and J by 2 bases, with 7 bases between. The CDR3 extends over 13 amino acids. The CDR3 region is CASSIQGNQPQHF. In DNA form, the CDR3 reads TGTGCCAGCAGTATCCAGGGCAATCAGCCCCAGCATTTT.

This sequence joins TRBV15 and TRBJ2-1, with 9 nucleotides matching TRBD2. V shed 5 bases and J 6 bases; nucleotides not matched to a gene: 11. Germline V gives CDR1 LNHNV, CDR2 YYDKDF (reference sequence). This CDR3 contains 16 residues. Here the CDR3 DNA reads TGTGCCACCAGCCTACTTGGGCGGGAGGGGGGCAATGAGCAGTTCTTC. Residues: CATSLLGREGGNEQFF.

The CDR3 region is CASSQGSGPYNEQFF. CDR3 DNA: TGCGCCAGCAGCCAAGGGAGCGGCCCCTACAATGAGCAGTTCTTC. This chain uses TRBV4-1 with TRBJ2-1, with TRBD2 as a possible D gene (5 bases). Germline V gives CDR1 MGHRA, CDR2 YSYEKL. The CDR3 runs 15 residues. V was shortened by 1 base and J by 2 bases, with 9 bases between the two germline ends.

The chain carries TRBV20-1 and TRBJ1-1, with TRBD1 matching over 7 bases. The germline gives CDR1 DFQATT, CDR2 SNEGSKA (reference sequence). V lost 5 bases, J lost 7 bases, and 7 bases stayed unmatched. CDR3 length equals 12 residues. This CDR3 is CSAYRGRGEAFF. CDR3 nucleotide sequence: TGCAGTGCTTACAGGGGAAGGGGTGAAGCTTTCTTT.

The chain recombines TRBV12-3 or TRBV12-4 with TRBJ2-7, with 16 positions matching TRBD2. V shed 6 bases, J shed 9 bases, and the junction held 5 bases outside the gene matches. The CDR3 is made up of 14 amino acids. The CDR3 sequence: CASRGTSGRARQYF. CDR3 sequence (DNA): TGTGCCAGCAGGGGGACTAGCGGGAGGGCCAGGCAGTACTTC.

The chain couples TRBV19 to TRBJ2-7, with D hard to call. This CDR3 is 13 amino acids long. Germline assignment: CDR1 LNHDA and CDR2 SQIVND (reference sequence). V lost 5 bases to trimming and J lost 7 bases, with 15 bases between them. The CDR3 sequence is CASSPREFGEQYF. CDR3 nucleotides: TGTGCCAGTAGTCCGCGCGAATTCGGTGAGCAGTACTTC.

This clonotype appeared a few times. The chain combines TRBV12-3 or TRBV12-4 with TRBJ2-7; D is ambiguous. This CDR3 spans 12 amino acids. The V gene lost 6 bases and the J gene lost 3 bases, with 9 bases spanning the gap. The DNA of the CDR3 is TGTGCCAGCAGCCCTACATACTACGAGCAGTACTTC. Its protein product is CASSPTYYEQYF.

This clonotype was counted between two and nine times. The CDR3 region is CASSQDVYEQFF. CDR3 coding DNA: TGTGCCAGCAGCCAAGATGTTTATGAGCAGTTCTTC. V usage is TRBV4-2 and J usage is TRBJ2-1; D gene ambiguous. The CDR3 has 12 residues. The V end was cut by 0 bases, the J end by 8 bases, with 5 bases between. The germline gives CDR1 LGHNA, CDR2 YNFKEQ.

The chain recombines TRBV7-9 with TRBJ2-5, with D unclear. Trimming stripped 5 bases from V and 1 base from J, with 11 bases between. CDR1 and CDR2 from the germline V gene are SEHNR and FQNEAQ (reference sequence). This CDR3 has 14 amino acids. CDR3 sequence (DNA): TGTGCCAGCAGCCCAAGGGCGGTCCAAGAGACCCAGTACTTC. As protein: CASSPRAVQETQYF.

V is TRBV7-7 and J is TRBJ2-2; tentatively, D is TRBD2 (6 bases). CDR1 and CDR2 from the germline V gene are SSHAT and FNYEAQ (reference sequence). Trimming removed 5 bases from V and 1 base from J, with 11 bases in between. The CDR3 loop spans 15 amino acids. CDR3: CASSISGVNTGELFF. CDR3 coding DNA: TGTGCCAGCAGCATTAGCGGAGTGAACACCGGGGAGCTGTTTTTT.

This clonotype was seen only a few times. The chain links TRBV12-3 or TRBV12-4 to TRBJ1-4; 11 bases line up with TRBD1. CDR3 length: 15 residues. V lost 3 bases to trimming and J lost 7 bases; unmatched junction nucleotides: 4. The CDR3 protein is CASSLPGTGGEKLFF. CDR3 bases: TGTGCCAGCAGTTTGCCCGGGACAGGGGGTGAAAAACTGTTTTTT.

The chain carries TRBV20-1 and TRBJ2-1; tentatively, D is TRBD2 (5 bases). V lost 6 bases, J lost 4 bases, and 16 bases lay in between. Germline V lookup: CDR1 DFQATT, CDR2 SNEGSKA (reference sequence). The CDR3 is made up of 14 amino acids. The CDR3 sequence is CSALDGGGYNEQFF. DNA for the CDR3: TGCAGTGCATTAGACGGAGGCGGGTACAATGAGCAGTTCTTC.

This clonotype was counted ten times or more. The chain uses TRBV12-3 or TRBV12-4 and TRBJ1-1; 7 nucleotides align to TRBD1. This CDR3 is 16 amino acids long. J was trimmed by 2 bases and V by 3 bases; bases with no gene match: 9. The CDR3 DNA follows: TGTGCCAGCAGTTTTGAGTCTCCAGGGGGAAACACTGAAGCTTTCTTT. This translates into CASSFESPGGNTEAFF.

This clonotype was found a few times. This chain links TRBV20-1 with TRBJ2-7, with D possibly TRBD2 on 6 matching bases. The CDR3 covers 12 residues. Trimming removed 5 bases from V and 5 bases from J, with 13 bases in between. Germline lookup yields CDR1 DFQATT and CDR2 SNEGSKA (reference sequence). CDR3 nucleotides: TGCAGTGCTGGAGGGAGTACAGACGAGCAGTACGTC. This sequence encodes CSAGGSTDEQYV.

The sample holds a few counts of this clonotype. This chain uses TRBV27 with TRBJ1-1; the D gene is possibly TRBD1 (5 bases). The CDR3 spans 15 residues. Germline V gene sequence: CDR1 MNHEY, CDR2 SMNVEV (reference sequence). V lost 5 bases and J 4 bases, leaving 17 bases between the germline ends. The chain's CDR3 is CASSPWTGRGTEAFF. The CDR3 bases are TGTGCCAGCAGTCCCTGGACGGGGCGGGGCACTGAAGCTTTCTTT.

This clonotype was seen a handful of times. The chain couples TRBV18 to TRBJ2-5, with D perhaps assigned TRBD1 or TRBD2 (5 bases each). Germline lookup yields CDR1 KGHSH and CDR2 LQKENI. V dropped 3 bases and J dropped 5 bases, with 16 bases sitting between them. CDR3 length: 15 residues. Here the CDR3 reads CASSPDGGDRETQYF. As DNA, the CDR3 is TGTGCCAGCTCACCCGATGGTGGGGACCGGGAGACCCAGTACTTC.

J is TRBJ1-1 and V is TRBV5-1; the D is unclear. The ends were cut back, 1 base at V and 1 base at J, with 8 bases in the middle. CDR1 and CDR2 from the germline V gene are SGHRS and YFSETQ. The CDR3 is made up of 14 amino acids. CDR3 loop: CASSLTPPNTEAFF. CDR3 in DNA: TGCGCCAGCAGCTTGACTCCACCGAACACTGAAGCTTTCTTT.